These T cell receptor beta chains were read from a single sample in a study of identifying expanded T cells in peripheral blood. Some clones are missing from TCRdb's copy, which holds only in-frame ones; the method was immunoSEQ multiplex PCR. The sample lists approximately 75,000 clones, 90% occurring once. Sequencing was performed on blood. Receptor source: a person between 18 and 75 years old in good health. Each CDR3 is given with its conserved first and last residue. A D gene is named only where the DNA matches it firmly. Expanded clones are given a class, and other clones once, few, many or no size at all.

d_call: -
j_call: TRBJ2-5
clone_size: -
v_call: TRBV6-5
cdr3_nt: TGTGCCAGCAGTAGGGACCAAGAGACCCAGTACTTC
cdr3_aa: CASSRDQETQYF

d_call: -
j_call: TRBJ1-2
clone_size: -
v_call: TRBV7-2
cdr3_nt: TGTGCCAGCAGCCCCCGGGGGGGTGGGCTTAACTATGGCTACACCTTC
cdr3_aa: CASSPRGGGLNYGYTF

d_call: TRBD1
j_call: TRBJ1-1
clone_size: -
v_call: TRBV7-8
cdr3_nt: TGTGCCAGCAGCCCTAGGGACAGCTCCACTGAAGCTTTCTTT
cdr3_aa: CASSPRDSSTEAFF

d_call: TRBD2
j_call: TRBJ2-1
clone_size: -
v_call: TRBV6-4
cdr3_nt: TGTGCCAGCAGTCGACTAGCGGGGGAACCGAACAATGAGCAGTTCTTC
cdr3_aa: CASSRLAGEPNNEQFF

d_call: -
j_call: TRBJ1-3
clone_size: few
v_call: TRBV28
cdr3_nt: TGTGCCAGCAGTTTAAGTACAGGGTCAGGAAACACCATATATTTT
cdr3_aa: CASSLSTGSGNTIYF

d_call: -
j_call: TRBJ1-1
clone_size: -
v_call: TRBV11-2
cdr3_nt: TGTGCCAGCAGCTTAGGGGTCCGCACTGAAGCTTTCTTT
cdr3_aa: CASSLGVRTEAFF

d_call: -
j_call: TRBJ2-3
clone_size: -
v_call: TRBV7-2
cdr3_nt: TGTGCCAGCAGTTCAAAAGGGGGGCCAGATACGCAGTATTTT
cdr3_aa: CASSSKGGPDTQYF

d_call: -
j_call: TRBJ1-1
clone_size: -
v_call: TRBV5-1
cdr3_nt: TGCGCCAGCAGCGTCAGCTCCGGGACGGACCATGAAGCTTTCTTT
cdr3_aa: CASSVSSGTDHEAFF

d_call: TRBD1
j_call: TRBJ1-5
clone_size: -
v_call: TRBV19
cdr3_nt: TGTGCCAGTAGTGGGGGACAGGTCTATAGCAATCAGCCCCAGCATTTT
cdr3_aa: CASSGGQVYSNQPQHF

d_call: -
j_call: TRBJ1-6
clone_size: -
v_call: TRBV13
cdr3_nt: TGTGCCAGCAGCCTGCGGGGGAAGAGCTCCTATAATTCACCCCTCCACTTT
cdr3_aa: CASSLRGKSSYNSPLHF

d_call: -
j_call: TRBJ2-5
clone_size: -
v_call: TRBV2
cdr3_nt: TGTGCCAGCGCCCCCGATTCCCGGGGGACCCAGTACTTC
cdr3_aa: CASAPDSRGTQYF

d_call: -
j_call: TRBJ1-5
clone_size: -
v_call: TRBV6-1
cdr3_nt: TGTGCCAGCAGTGAAGGGCCGGGGGATGAAGGACAGCCCCAGCATTTT
cdr3_aa: CASSEGPGDEGQPQHF

d_call: -
j_call: TRBJ1-1
clone_size: -
v_call: TRBV5-8
cdr3_nt: TGTGCCAGCAGCCGAGGGACATTTGAAGCTTTCTTT
cdr3_aa: CASSRGTFEAFF

d_call: -
j_call: TRBJ2-7
clone_size: -
v_call: TRBV7-2
cdr3_nt: TGTGCCAGCGAGGGGTGGGGGTCGACCTACGAGCAGTACTTC
cdr3_aa: CASEGWGSTYEQYF

d_call: TRBD1
j_call: TRBJ2-7
clone_size: -
v_call: TRBV7-9
cdr3_nt: TGTGCCAGCAGCCAACCGGGACAGTCGTCCTACGAGCAGTACTTC
cdr3_aa: CASSQPGQSSYEQYF

d_call: -
j_call: TRBJ1-5
clone_size: -
v_call: TRBV30
cdr3_nt: TGTGCCTGGAGTGATGGTTTCGAGCCCCAGCATTTT
cdr3_aa: CAWSDGFEPQHF

d_call: -
j_call: TRBJ1-5
clone_size: -
v_call: TRBV6-6
cdr3_nt: TGTGCCAGCAGTTACCCGGGAGGGGTCAATAATCAGCCCCAGCATTTT
cdr3_aa: CASSYPGGVNNQPQHF

d_call: -
j_call: TRBJ1-5
clone_size: -
v_call: TRBV12-5
cdr3_nt: TGTGCTAGTGGTCTCTGGGATGGGGATTATAGCAATCAGCCCCAGCATTTT
cdr3_aa: CASGLWDGDYSNQPQHF

d_call: TRBD1
j_call: TRBJ1-1
clone_size: -
v_call: TRBV28
cdr3_nt: TGTGCCAGCAGTTTAAAACAGGGGGCACCCACTGAAGCTTTCTTT
cdr3_aa: CASSLKQGAPTEAFF

d_call: -
j_call: TRBJ2-7
clone_size: -
v_call: TRBV7-5
cdr3_nt: TGTGTCAGAAGCTTAGGACAGGATGGGTACGAGCAGTACTTC
cdr3_aa: CVRSLGQDGYEQYF

d_call: TRBD1
j_call: TRBJ2-7
clone_size: -
v_call: TRBV10-2
cdr3_nt: TGCGCCACCCAGGGAGGGACAGGGGGCGACGAGCAGTACTTC
cdr3_aa: CATQGGTGGDEQYF

d_call: -
j_call: TRBJ2-5
clone_size: -
v_call: TRBV7-9
cdr3_nt: TGTGCCAGCAGCTTACAGATGAGGGGGACCCAGTACTTC
cdr3_aa: CASSLQMRGTQYF

d_call: TRBD2
j_call: TRBJ2-7
clone_size: -
v_call: TRBV19
cdr3_nt: TGTGCCAGTAGTCCCTGGGGAGGGGCATTAGATGAGCAGTACTTC
cdr3_aa: CASSPWGGALDEQYF

d_call: -
j_call: TRBJ1-5
clone_size: -
v_call: TRBV29-1
cdr3_nt: TGCAGCGTTGTTTCCGGGAACAATCAGCCCCAGCATTTT
cdr3_aa: CSVVSGNNQPQHF

d_call: TRBD2
j_call: TRBJ2-3
clone_size: -
v_call: TRBV5-1
cdr3_nt: TGCGCCAGCAGCCCAGGGACTAGCGTACACACAGATACGCAGTATTTT
cdr3_aa: CASSPGTSVHTDTQYF